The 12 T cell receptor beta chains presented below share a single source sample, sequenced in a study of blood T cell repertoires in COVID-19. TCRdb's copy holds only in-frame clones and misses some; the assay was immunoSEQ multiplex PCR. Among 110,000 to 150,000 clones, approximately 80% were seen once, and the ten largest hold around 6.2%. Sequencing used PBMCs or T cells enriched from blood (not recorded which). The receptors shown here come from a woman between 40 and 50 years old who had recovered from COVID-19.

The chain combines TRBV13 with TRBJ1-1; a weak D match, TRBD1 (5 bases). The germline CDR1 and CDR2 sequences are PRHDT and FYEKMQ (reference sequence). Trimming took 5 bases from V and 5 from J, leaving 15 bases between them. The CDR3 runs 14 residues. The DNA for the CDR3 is TGTGCCAGCAGCCTGCGGGACGGTGCGACTGAAGCTTTCTTT. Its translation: CASSLRDGATEAFF.

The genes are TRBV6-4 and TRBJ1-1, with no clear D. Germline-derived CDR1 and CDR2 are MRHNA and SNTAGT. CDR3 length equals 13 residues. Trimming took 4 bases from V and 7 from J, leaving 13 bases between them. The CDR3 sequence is CASSAEVSGEAFF. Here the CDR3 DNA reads TGTGCCAGCAGTGCCGAGGTTTCGGGTGAAGCTTTCTTT.

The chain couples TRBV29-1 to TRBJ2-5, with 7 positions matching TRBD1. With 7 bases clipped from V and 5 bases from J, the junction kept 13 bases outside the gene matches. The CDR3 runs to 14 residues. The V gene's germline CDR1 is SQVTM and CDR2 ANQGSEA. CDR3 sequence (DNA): TGCAGCGCCAGAGACAGGGTGGGGCCCGAGACCCAGTACTTC. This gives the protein CSARDRVGPETQYF. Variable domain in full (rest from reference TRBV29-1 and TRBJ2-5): SAVISQKPSRDICQRGTSLTIQCQVDSQVTMMFWYRQQPGQSLTLIATANQGSEATYESGFVIDKFPISRPNLTFSTLTVSNMSPEDSSIYLCSARDRVGPETQYFGPGTRLLVL.

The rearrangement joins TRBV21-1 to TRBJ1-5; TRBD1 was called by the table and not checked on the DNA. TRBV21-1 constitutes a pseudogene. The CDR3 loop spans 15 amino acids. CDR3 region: CASSKWARSGQPQHF. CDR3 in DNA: TGTGCCAGCAGCAAATGGGCCCGAAGTGGACAGCCCCAGCATTTT.

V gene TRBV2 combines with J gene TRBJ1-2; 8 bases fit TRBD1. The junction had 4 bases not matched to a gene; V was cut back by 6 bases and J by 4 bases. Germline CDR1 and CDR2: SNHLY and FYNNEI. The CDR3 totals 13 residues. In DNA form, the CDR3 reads TGTGCCAGCAGCCTAGGACAGGGCTATGGCTACACCTTC. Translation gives CASSLGQGYGYTF.

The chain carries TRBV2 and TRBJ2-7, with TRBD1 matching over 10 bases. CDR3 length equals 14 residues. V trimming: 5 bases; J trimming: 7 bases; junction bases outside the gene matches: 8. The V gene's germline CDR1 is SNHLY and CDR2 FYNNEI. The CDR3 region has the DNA TGTGCCAGCAGTATTGGGACAGGGGAAGGAGAGCAGTACTTC. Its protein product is CASSIGTGEGEQYF.

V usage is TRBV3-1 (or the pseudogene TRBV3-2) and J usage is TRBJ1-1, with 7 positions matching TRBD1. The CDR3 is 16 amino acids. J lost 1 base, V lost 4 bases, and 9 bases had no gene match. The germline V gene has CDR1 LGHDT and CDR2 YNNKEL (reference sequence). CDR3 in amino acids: CASSLNGGGANTEAFF. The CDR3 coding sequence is TGTGCCAGCAGCCTCAATGGAGGGGGCGCGAACACTGAAGCTTTCTTT.

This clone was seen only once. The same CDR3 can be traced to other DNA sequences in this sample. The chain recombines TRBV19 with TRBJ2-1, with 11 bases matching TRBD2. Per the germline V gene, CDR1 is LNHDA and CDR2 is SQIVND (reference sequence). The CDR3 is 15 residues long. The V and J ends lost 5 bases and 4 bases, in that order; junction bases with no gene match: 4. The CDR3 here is CASSPTSGGYNEQFF. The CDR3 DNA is TGTGCCAGTAGTCCTACTAGCGGGGGTTACAATGAGCAGTTCTTC. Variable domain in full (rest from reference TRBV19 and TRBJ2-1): DGGITQSPKYLFRKEGQNVTLSCEQNLNHDAMYWYRQDPGQGLRLIYYSQIVNDFQKGDIAEGYSVSREKKESFPLTVTSAQKNPTAFYLCASSPTSGGYNEQFFGPGTRLTVL.

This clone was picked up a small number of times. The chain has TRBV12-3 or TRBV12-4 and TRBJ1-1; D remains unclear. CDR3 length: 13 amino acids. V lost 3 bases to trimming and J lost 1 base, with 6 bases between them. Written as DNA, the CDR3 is TGTGCCAGCAGTTTTCAGGCGAACACTGAAGCTTTCTTT. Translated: CASSFQANTEAFF.

The CDR3 spells CAWSGSRETQYF. CDR3 in DNA: TGTGCCTGGAGCGGGTCTAGAGAGACCCAGTACTTC. V and J are TRBV30 and TRBJ2-5; no clear D gene. This CDR3 spans 12 amino acids. CDR1 GTSNPN and CDR2 SVGIG come from the germline V gene (reference sequence). Trimming pared 3 bases from V and 4 bases from J, leaving 9 bases between.

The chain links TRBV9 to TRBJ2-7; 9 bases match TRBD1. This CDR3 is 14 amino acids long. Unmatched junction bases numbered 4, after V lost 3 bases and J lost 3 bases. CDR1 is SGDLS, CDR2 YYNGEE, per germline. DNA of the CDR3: TGTGCCAGCAGCGGGGGACAGGGTGGCTACGAGCAGTACTTC. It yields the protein CASSGGQGGYEQYF.

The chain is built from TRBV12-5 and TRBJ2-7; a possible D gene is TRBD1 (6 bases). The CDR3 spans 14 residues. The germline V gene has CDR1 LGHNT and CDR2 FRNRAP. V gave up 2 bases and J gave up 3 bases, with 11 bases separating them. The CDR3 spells CASGLSDSRYEQYF. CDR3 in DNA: TGTGCTAGTGGTTTGTCGGACAGCCGCTACGAGCAGTACTTC.